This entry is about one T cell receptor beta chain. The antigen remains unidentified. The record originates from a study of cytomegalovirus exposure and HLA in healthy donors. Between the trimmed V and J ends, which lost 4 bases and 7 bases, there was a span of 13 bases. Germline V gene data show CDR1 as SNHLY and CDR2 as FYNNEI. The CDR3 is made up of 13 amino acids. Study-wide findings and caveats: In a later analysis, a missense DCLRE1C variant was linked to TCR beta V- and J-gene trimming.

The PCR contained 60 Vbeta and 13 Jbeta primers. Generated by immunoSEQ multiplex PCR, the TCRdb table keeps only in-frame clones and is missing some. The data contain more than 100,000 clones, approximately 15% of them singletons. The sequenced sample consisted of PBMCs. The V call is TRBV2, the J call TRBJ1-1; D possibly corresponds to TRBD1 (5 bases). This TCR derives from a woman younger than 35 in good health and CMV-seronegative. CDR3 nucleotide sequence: TGTGCCAGCAGTGTGAGGGTCGGGGGTGAAGCTTTCTTT. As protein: CASSVRVGGEAFF.